This T cell receptor beta chain was documented in a study of blood T cell repertoires in COVID-19. Between the trimmed V and J ends, which lost 6 bases and 5 bases, there was a span of 14 bases. From germline, CDR1 is LNHDA and CDR2 SQIVND (reference sequence). This CDR3 is 14 amino acids long. TCRdb's table, derived via immunoSEQ multiplex PCR, lists solely in-frame clones and lacks some. The sample shows about 250,000 clones, roughly 88% of them seen only once. The sample taken for sequencing was peripheral blood. J is TRBJ2-1 and V is TRBV19, with D unclear. This receptor was taken from a man older than 75 with acute or convalescent COVID-19. CDR3 nucleotide sequence: TGTGCCAGTAGGGAGCAATCGGTCAACAATGAGCAGTTCTTC. Translated, it gives CASREQSVNNEQFF.